The rows below give T cell receptor beta chains drawn from one sample of a study of regulatory T cells in long-lasting Graves disease. TCRdb ran MiXCR on the multiplex PCR reads and lists one entry per CDR3 protein. The sample records 500,000 to 700,000 distinct CDR3 sequences, roughly 30% being singletons. The source material was peripheral blood mononuclear cells (PBMCs), sampled when the disease was refractory, from a patient treated with antithyroid drugs. The receptors originated from a female donor with Graves disease. Both conserved end residues are part of each CDR3. Each record gives: clone size, V gene, D gene, CDR3 length, J gene, CDR3 protein, CDR3 DNA. A D gene is named only where the DNA matches it firmly. Clone size is stated in some rows and not others, as once, few, many or a class when expanded.

>many|TRBV7-3|TRBD2|18|TRBJ2-7
CASSLTTGGTSVSYEQYF
TGTGCCAGCAGCTTAACGACTGGGGGGACTAGCGTCTCCTACGAGCAGTACTTC
>-|TRBV4-1|-|14|TRBJ2-4
CASSQDVAGDVQYF
TGCGCCAGCAGCCAAGATGTGGCGGGTGATGTTCAGTACTTC
>few|TRBV30|-|14|TRBJ1-4
CAWRVRGREEKLFF
TGTGCCTGGAGAGTCAGGGGTCGTGAGGAAAAACTGTTTTTT
>many|TRBV28|-|16|TRBJ1-5
CASSLGTAISNQPQHF
TGTGCCAGCAGTTTAGGGACGGCGATCAGCAATCAGCCCCAGCATTTT
>-|TRBV27|-|15|TRBJ1-5
CASRPPGTSNQPQHF
TGTGCCAGCAGGCCGCCGGGAACCAGCAATCAGCCCCAGCATTTT
>many|TRBV28|TRBD1|10|TRBJ1-1
CASSRPGQAF
TGTGCCAGCAGTAGGCCGGGACAGGCCTTT
>many|TRBV28|TRBD1|13|TRBJ1-1
CASSGDRGGEAFF
TGTGCCAGCAGCGGCGACAGGGGTGGGGAAGCTTTCTTT
>-|TRBV30|-|11|TRBJ1-1
CAWTLYAEAFF
TGTGCCTGGACGCTATACGCTGAAGCTTTCTTT
>-|TRBV6-5|-|19|TRBJ1-6
CASSYLSTGPKAYNSPLHF
TGTGCCAGCAGTTACCTATCTACAGGGCCAAAGGCTTATAATTCACCCCTCCACTTT
>many|TRBV5-1|-|14|TRBJ1-2
CASSLDGANYGYTF
TGCGCCAGCAGCTTGGACGGAGCTAACTATGGCTACACCTTC
>few|TRBV6-1|-|14|TRBJ1-4
CASRPAGTNEKLFF
TGTGCCAGCAGACCAGCAGGGACTAATGAAAAACTGTTTTTT